This T cell receptor beta chain emerged from a study of T cell responses to AZD1222 COVID-19 vaccine. The method was immunoSEQ multiplex PCR; TCRdb's version includes in-frame clones alone and lacks a portion of them. This table has some 110,000 clones, approximately 89% appearing once. A note on this clone: Its specificity is unknown.

CDR3 length: 14 amino acids. Per the germline V gene, CDR1 is SGHTA and CDR2 is FQGNSA. Deletions cut 6 bases from V and 5 bases from J, with 16 bases between. The study, taken as a whole, reports: Unmutated regions of variants are reportedly targeted by nearly half of spike-specific TCRs.

V is TRBV7-2 and J is TRBJ2-5; D possibly matches TRBD1 or TRBD2 (5 bases each). The receptor's source is an adult who received the AZD1222 COVID-19 vaccine. The sample consisted of peripheral blood, taken 28 days after the second AZD1222 dose. The CDR3 region is CASSSSQGPETQYF. The CDR3 nucleotides read TGTGCCAGCAGTTCTAGCCAGGGACCGGAGACCCAGTACTTC.